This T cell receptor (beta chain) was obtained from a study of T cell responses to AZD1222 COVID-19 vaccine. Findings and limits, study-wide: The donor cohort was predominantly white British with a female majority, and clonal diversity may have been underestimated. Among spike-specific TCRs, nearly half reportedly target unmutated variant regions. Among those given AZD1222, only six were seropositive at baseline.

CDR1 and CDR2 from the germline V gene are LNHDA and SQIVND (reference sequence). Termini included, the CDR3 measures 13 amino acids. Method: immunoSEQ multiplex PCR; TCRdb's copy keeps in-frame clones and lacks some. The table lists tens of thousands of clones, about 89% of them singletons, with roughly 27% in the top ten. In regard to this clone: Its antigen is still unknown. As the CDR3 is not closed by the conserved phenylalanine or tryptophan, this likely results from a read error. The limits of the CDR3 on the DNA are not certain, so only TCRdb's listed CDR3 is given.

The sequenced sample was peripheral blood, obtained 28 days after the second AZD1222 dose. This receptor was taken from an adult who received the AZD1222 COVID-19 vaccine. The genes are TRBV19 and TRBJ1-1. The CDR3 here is CASSIAGGTNLLM.